This entry is about one T cell receptor (beta chain). This sample was included in a study of shared clonotypes between healthy human individuals. Each subset's genomic DNA was shared equally among a number of immunoSEQ plates. DNA input for the unsorted PBMC replicate PCRs was about 280 ng, about 32,000 T cell genomes. It was on ten immunoSEQ deep assay plates that unsorted PBMC DNA was sequenced. The data were produced by immunoSEQ multiplex PCR, yet TCRdb's version contains in-frame clones alone and is incomplete. The data contain about 480,000 clones, around 79% of them seen just once; the ten biggest clones take up approximately 13%. Germline V gene lookup returns CDR1 SGHRS and CDR2 YFSETQ. CDR3 length equals 16 residues. The ends lost 6 bases at V and 4 bases at J; junction bases unmatched: 9. Donors were Caucasian adults residing in Nashville, Tennessee, USA.

V and J are TRBV5-1 and TRBJ2-5; 13 bases are shared with TRBD2. The TCR comes from a woman in her thirties or forties in good health. Some clones in this sample may be carry-over from other donors' samples. The specimen sequenced was PBMCs. CDR3 nucleotides: TGCGCCAGCACAAGAGGACTAGCGGGAGCAGCAGAGACCCAGTACTTC. Amino acids: CASTRGLAGAAETQYF.